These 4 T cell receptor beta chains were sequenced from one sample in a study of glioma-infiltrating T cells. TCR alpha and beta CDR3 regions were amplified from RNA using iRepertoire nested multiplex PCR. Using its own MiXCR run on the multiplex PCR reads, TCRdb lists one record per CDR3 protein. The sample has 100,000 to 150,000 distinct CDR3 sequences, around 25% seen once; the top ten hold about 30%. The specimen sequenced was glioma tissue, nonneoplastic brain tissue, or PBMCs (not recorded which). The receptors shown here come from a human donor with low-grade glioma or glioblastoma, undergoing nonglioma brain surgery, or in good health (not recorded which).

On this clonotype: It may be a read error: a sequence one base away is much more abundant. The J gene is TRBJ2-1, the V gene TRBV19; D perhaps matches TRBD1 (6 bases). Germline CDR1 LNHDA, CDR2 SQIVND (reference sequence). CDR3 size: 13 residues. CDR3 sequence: CSSSPGVYNEQFF. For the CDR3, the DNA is TGTTCCAGTAGTCCAGGGGTCTACAATGAGCAGTTCTTC.

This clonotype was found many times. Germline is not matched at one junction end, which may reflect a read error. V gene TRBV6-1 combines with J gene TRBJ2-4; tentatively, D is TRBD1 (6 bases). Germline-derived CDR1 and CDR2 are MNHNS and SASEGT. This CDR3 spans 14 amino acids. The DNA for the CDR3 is TGTGCCAGCAGGGAAGACAGGGCCAAAAACATTCAGTACTTC. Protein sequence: CASREDRAKNIQYF.

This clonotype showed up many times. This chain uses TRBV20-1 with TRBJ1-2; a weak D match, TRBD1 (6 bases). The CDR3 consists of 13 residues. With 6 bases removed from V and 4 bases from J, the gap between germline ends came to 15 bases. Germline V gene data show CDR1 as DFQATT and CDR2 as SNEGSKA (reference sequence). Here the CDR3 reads CSAPRGPTYGYTF. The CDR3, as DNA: TGCAGTGCCCCCAGGGGACCTACCTATGGCTACACCTTC.

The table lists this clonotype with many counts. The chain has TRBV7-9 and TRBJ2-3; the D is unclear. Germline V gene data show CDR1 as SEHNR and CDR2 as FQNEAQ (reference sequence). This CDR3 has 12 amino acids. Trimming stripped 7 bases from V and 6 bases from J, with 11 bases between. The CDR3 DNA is TGTGCCAGCACCACAAATTCGGATACGCAGTATTTT. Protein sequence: CASTTNSDTQYF.